These 29 T cell receptor beta chains came from one sample sequenced in a study of blood T cell repertoires in COVID-19 (dated by TCRdb to the early 2020s). Preparation of the library involved the immunoSEQ multiplex PCR assay. Drawn from immuneACCESS, this table holds only the in-frame rearrangements with V and J called that TCRdb kept. Clones are partly lost; checked studies trace under half to an unresolved V gene and leave the rest unexplained. Across this sample there are around 100,000 clones, with roughly 88% seen only once. The ten most abundant clones make up around 5% of the sample. Specimen: peripheral blood. Every receptor here comes from a human donor in a cohort sampled during active COVID-19.

There are a few counts of this clone. The chain couples TRBV5-1 to TRBJ2-2; TRBD2 agrees at 8 bases. The germline gives CDR1 SGHRS, CDR2 YFSETQ. After removal of 4 bases from V and 4 bases from J, the junction contained 9 bases not matched to a gene. The CDR3 is 16 amino acids. CDR3 residues: CASSLSGRETTGELFF. The DNA of the CDR3 is TGCGCCAGCAGCCTCAGCGGGAGAGAAACCACCGGGGAGCTGTTTTTT.

This chain connects TRBV10-1 to TRBJ1-1; weak D call: TRBD1 (5 bases). The CDR3 is 15 amino acids. The V end lost 3 bases, the J end lost 4 bases, and 15 bases lay between the germline ends. Looked up from germline, CDR1 is WNHNN and CDR2 is SYGVQD (reference sequence). For the CDR3, the DNA is TGCGCCAGCAGTGATGGAGGGGCGCGTCGCACTGAAGCTTTCTTT. Its translation is CASSDGGARRTEAFF.

The V call is TRBV28, the J call TRBJ1-5, with 8 nucleotides matching TRBD1. Trimming took 5 bases from V and 4 from J; bases not matched to a gene: 7. The CDR3 has 15 residues. Germline CDR1 MDHEN, CDR2 SYDVKM. CDR3 region: CASSTDRQGNQPQHF. The CDR3 DNA sequence: TGTGCCAGCAGTACAGACCGACAGGGGAATCAGCCCCAGCATTTT.

The chain carries TRBV10-3 and TRBJ1-5; D is uncertain. Germline lookup yields CDR1 ENHRY and CDR2 SYGVKD. CDR3 length equals 15 residues. Trimming pared 3 bases from V and 0 bases from J, leaving 9 bases between. CDR3 amino acids: CAISDGSYSNQPQHF. CDR3 bases: TGTGCCATCAGTGATGGCAGTTATAGCAATCAGCCCCAGCATTTT.

The V and J genes are TRBV4-1 and TRBJ1-6, with D possibly TRBD1 on 6 matching bases. The germline V gene encodes CDR1 MGHRA and CDR2 YSYEKL. CDR3 size: 16 residues. Trimming cost V 1 base and J 7 bases, with 14 bases left between them. CDR3 sequence reads: CASSQGADRRNSPLHF. DNA for the CDR3: TGCGCCAGCAGCCAAGGTGCCGACAGGCGGAATTCACCCCTCCACTTT.

With regard to this clone: The junction and the germline gene differ at one end; a read error may be behind it. The V and J genes are TRBV30 and TRBJ2-7; tentative D call: TRBD1 (6 bases). Germline CDR1 is GTSNPN and CDR2 is SVGIG (reference sequence). This CDR3 is built from 12 residues. The CDR3 region is CACSGQRYEQYF. For the CDR3, the DNA is TGTGCCTGCAGTGGACAGCGCTACGAGCAGTACTTC. Filled out from reference TRBV30 and TRBJ2-7, the complete variable domain reads SQTIHQWPATLVQPVGSPLSLECTVEGTSNPNLYWYRQAAGRGLQLLFYSVGIGQISSEVPQNLSASRPQDRQFILSSKKLLLSDSGFYLCACSGQRYEQYFGPGTRLTVT.

The genes are TRBV21-1 and TRBJ1-1; TRBD1 reflects the table's D call only, with no check against the DNA. TRBV21-1 is recorded as a pseudogene. The CDR3 runs 17 residues. The CDR3 spells CASSKIIQGAASFLAFF. CDR3 coding DNA: TGTGCCAGCAGCAAAATTATACAGGGGGCTGCCTCTTTCTTAGCTTTCTTT.

This clone showed up just once. This rearrangement joins TRBV19 to TRBJ2-3; 7 nucleotides agree with TRBD2. This CDR3 region has 15 residues. With V trimmed by 7 bases and J by 2 bases, 9 bases remained unmatched. CDR1 LNHDA and CDR2 SQIVND come from the germline V gene (reference sequence). CDR3: CASKWRAGLTDTQYF. CDR3 nucleotides: TGTGCCAGTAAGTGGCGAGCGGGGCTCACAGATACGCAGTATTTT.

The chain has TRBV28 and TRBJ2-1; 7 positions match TRBD1. This CDR3 region has 17 residues. The junction had 15 bases not matched to a gene; V was cut back by 5 bases and J by 5 bases. Germline-derived CDR1 and CDR2 are MDHEN and SYDVKM. The CDR3 here is CASSSRPTGTANNEQFF. For the CDR3, the DNA is TGTGCCAGCAGTAGTCGCCCTACCGGGACAGCCAACAATGAGCAGTTCTTC.

This chain joins TRBV4-2 and TRBJ2-2; D is uncertain. Germline V CDR1 and CDR2: LGHNA, YNFKEQ. V lost 2 bases to trimming and J lost 2 bases, with 6 bases between them. The CDR3 sequence is 14 residues long. The CDR3 spells CASSQPTNTGELFF. CDR3 DNA sequence: TGTGCCAGCAGCCAACCCACAAACACCGGGGAGCTGTTTTTT.

This sequence joins TRBV19 and TRBJ1-2; 7 nucleotides agree with TRBD1. This CDR3 contains 17 residues. Unmatched junction bases numbered 14, after V lost 7 bases and J lost 0 bases. Germline V gene sequence: CDR1 LNHDA, CDR2 SQIVND (reference sequence). This chain's CDR3 is CASTTPNRGRTNYGYTF. The CDR3 DNA reads as TGTGCCAGTACCACCCCTAACAGGGGCCGGACTAACTATGGCTACACCTTC.

For this clone: At the DNA level, this CDR3 is encoded by other sequences in the same sample as well. The V gene is TRBV24-1, the J gene TRBJ2-3; possibly TRBD1 for D (6 bases). This CDR3 comprises 14 residues. Germline CDR1 KGHDR, CDR2 SFDVKD. Deletions cut 4 bases from V and 3 bases from J, with 10 bases between. The CDR3 spells CATSDPRGTDTQYF. The DNA for the CDR3 is TGTGCCACCAGTGACCCGAGGGGGACAGATACGCAGTATTTT.

The chain couples TRBV11-2 to TRBJ1-1; D perhaps matches TRBD1 (5 bases). Per the germline V gene, CDR1 is SGHAT and CDR2 is FQNNGV. Trimming left V 3 bases short and J 3 bases short, with 14 bases between. This CDR3 comprises 15 residues. The CDR3 reads CASSFSGGSDTEAFF. DNA of the CDR3: TGTGCCAGCAGCTTTTCCGGGGGAAGTGACACTGAAGCTTTCTTT.

The V gene is TRBV11-1, the J gene TRBJ2-2; weak D call: TRBD1 (5 bases). V was shortened by 3 bases and J by 7 bases, with 18 bases between the two germline ends. The CDR3 is made up of 16 amino acids. Germline CDR1 SGHAT, CDR2 FQDESV (reference sequence). CDR3 nucleotide sequence: TGTGCCAGCAGCTTGGGGCTGGGGAAAAGTAACGGGGAGCTGTTTTTT. Encoded protein: CASSLGLGKSNGELFF.

The chain joins TRBV11-2 to TRBJ1-1; possible D gene TRBD1, 5 bases. Germline V gene lookup returns CDR1 SGHAT and CDR2 FQNNGV. This CDR3 is 14 amino acids long. With 5 bases removed from V and 0 bases from J, the gap between germline ends came to 10 bases. Here the CDR3 reads CASSLWGVNTEAFF. The CDR3 DNA reads as TGTGCCAGCAGCCTGTGGGGGGTGAACACTGAAGCTTTCTTT. Full variable domain (missing parts from reference TRBV11-2 and TRBJ1-1): EAGVAQSPRYKIIEKRQSVAFWCNPISGHATLYWYQQILGQGPKLLIQFQNNGVVDDSQLPKDRFSAERLKGVDSTLKIQPAKLEDSAVYLCASSLWGVNTEAFFGQGTRLTVV.

The CDR3 DNA is TGTGCCAGTGCCGGGGACATTTCCTCCTACGAGCAGTACTTC. It codes for CASAGDISSYEQYF. The chain combines TRBV19 with TRBJ2-7; D is possibly TRBD1 (6 bases). CDR3 length: 14 residues. CDR1 is LNHDA, CDR2 SQIVND, per germline (reference sequence). V lost 8 bases to trimming and J lost 0 bases, with 14 bases between them.

The chain joins TRBV15 to TRBJ2-5; TRBD2 aligns across 7 bases. V shed 7 bases, J shed 1 base, and the junction held 3 bases outside the gene matches. CDR3 size: 13 residues. The germline V gene has CDR1 LNHNV and CDR2 YYDKDF (reference sequence). The CDR3 here is CATTGGGQETQYF. For the CDR3, the DNA is TGTGCCACCACCGGCGGGGGCCAAGAGACCCAGTACTTC.

The CDR3 loop is CASSRSPGQTSSLFF. In DNA form, the CDR3 reads TGTGCCAGCAGTCGAAGCCCGGGACAGACCTCATCGCTGTTCTTC. V and J are TRBV28 and TRBJ2-1; 7 nucleotides align to TRBD1. The V gene's germline CDR1 is MDHEN and CDR2 SYDVKM. The CDR3 spans 15 residues. V was clipped by 5 bases and J by 15 bases; unmatched bases: 19.

This chain connects TRBV7-3 to TRBJ2-1; 10 bases match TRBD1. V lost 6 bases and J lost 4; bases outside the gene matches: 6. This CDR3 is built from 15 residues. CDR1 SGHTA and CDR2 FQGTGA come from the germline V gene. The CDR3: CASRFRDRGYNEQFF. DNA for the CDR3: TGTGCCAGCAGGTTCCGGGACAGGGGTTACAATGAGCAGTTCTTC.

J is TRBJ2-3 and V is TRBV9; 7 nucleotides align to TRBD1. The germline V gene has CDR1 SGDLS and CDR2 YYNGEE. The CDR3 length is 16 residues. V shed 3 bases, J shed 1 base, and the junction held 8 bases outside the gene matches. CDR3 in DNA: TGTGCCAGCAGCGAGACAGGGTACAGCCGCACAGATACGCAGTATTTT. It specifies CASSETGYSRTDTQYF.

This chain links TRBV3-1 (or the pseudogene TRBV3-2) with TRBJ1-5; D gene uncertain. This CDR3 is 12 amino acids long. V lost 1 base and J lost 7, with 5 bases in between. Germline V CDR1 and CDR2: LGHDT, YNNKEL (reference sequence). The CDR3 here is CASSQVGQPQHF. The CDR3 DNA follows: TGTGCCAGCAGCCAAGTGGGCCAGCCCCAGCATTTT.

The V gene is TRBV5-6, the J gene TRBJ1-1; no clear D. V was cut by 6 bases and J by 0 bases, with 12 bases left in between. CDR3 length: 14 amino acids. Looked up from germline, CDR1 is SGHDT and CDR2 is YYEEEE. CDR3 loop: CASTSRPMNTEAFF. The CDR3 nucleotides read TGTGCCAGCACCAGTCGTCCAATGAACACTGAAGCTTTCTTT.

This CDR3 is CASSWGRRRGRQETQYF. The CDR3 DNA follows: TGTGCCAGCAGCTGGGGGCGGAGGAGGGGGCGGCAAGAGACCCAGTACTTC. V and J are TRBV5-4 and TRBJ2-5; possible D gene TRBD1, 7 bases. CDR3 length equals 17 residues. V dropped 3 bases and J dropped 2 bases, with 20 bases sitting between them. The germline V gene has CDR1 SGHNT and CDR2 YYREEE (reference sequence).

The J gene is TRBJ2-7, the V gene TRBV28; 10 positions agree with TRBD1. The CDR3 spans 14 residues. CDR1 is MDHEN, CDR2 SYDVKM, per germline. The V gene end was trimmed by 5 bases and the J gene end by 3 bases; junction bases not matched to a gene: 4. CDR3 DNA: TGTGCCAGCAGTCCTCGGGACAGGGGCTACGAGCAGTACTTC. Its translation: CASSPRDRGYEQYF.

The CDR3, as DNA: TGTGCTAGTGGTCCCGGGACTAGCGGGAGAGATACGCAGTATTTT. Translating it yields CASGPGTSGRDTQYF. This rearrangement joins TRBV12-5 to TRBJ2-3, with 14 nucleotides matching TRBD2. The germline V gene has CDR1 LGHNT and CDR2 FRNRAP. This CDR3 has 15 residues. Trimming at V came to 5 bases and at J to 5 bases, leaving 3 bases not matched to a gene.

The chain carries TRBV5-4 and TRBJ1-2, with 10 bases lining up with TRBD1. V was clipped by 4 bases and J by 5 bases; unmatched bases: 5. This CDR3 has 14 residues. From germline, CDR1 is SGHNT and CDR2 YYREEE (reference sequence). The CDR3 bases are TGTGCCAGCAGCCGACAGGGGGCAGGGTATGGCTACACCTTC. Amino acids: CASSRQGAGYGYTF.

J is TRBJ2-3 and V is TRBV7-6; D gene ambiguous. Trimming took 5 bases from V and 4 from J, leaving 10 bases between them. The CDR3 sequence is 13 residues long. CDR1 is SGHVS, CDR2 FNYEAQ, per germline. The CDR3 spells CASSLIQADTQYF. DNA of the CDR3: TGTGCCAGCAGCCTAATCCAGGCAGATACGCAGTATTTT.

The rearrangement joins TRBV6-5 to TRBJ2-7; tentative D call: TRBD2 (5 bases). CDR3 size: 15 residues. V dropped 1 base and J dropped 4 bases, with 14 bases sitting between them. Germline V gene sequence: CDR1 MNHEY, CDR2 SVGAGI. In DNA, the CDR3 is TGTGCCAGCAGTTACTGGCCAGGAGCGGCGTACGAGCAGTACTTC. The encoded protein is CASSYWPGAAYEQYF.

V is TRBV6-5 and J is TRBJ1-6; D is possibly TRBD1 (6 bases). V was clipped by 8 bases and J by 5 bases, with 16 bases between them. Germline V gives CDR1 MNHEY, CDR2 SVGAGI. The CDR3 length is 15 residues. CDR3 nucleotide sequence: TGTGCCAGCCAAAAAACAGGGTCGAATAATTCACCCCTCCACTTT. Its protein product is CASQKTGSNNSPLHF.